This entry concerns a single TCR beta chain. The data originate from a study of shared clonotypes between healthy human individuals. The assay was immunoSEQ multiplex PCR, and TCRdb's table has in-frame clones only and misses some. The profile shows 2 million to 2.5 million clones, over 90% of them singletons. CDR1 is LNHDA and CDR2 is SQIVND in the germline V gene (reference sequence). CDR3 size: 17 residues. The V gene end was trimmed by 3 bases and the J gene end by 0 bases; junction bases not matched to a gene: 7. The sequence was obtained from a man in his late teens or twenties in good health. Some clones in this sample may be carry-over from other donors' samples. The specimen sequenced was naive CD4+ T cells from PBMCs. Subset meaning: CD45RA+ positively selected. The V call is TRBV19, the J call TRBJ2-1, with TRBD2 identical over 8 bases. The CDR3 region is CASSMRLAGNSYNEQFF. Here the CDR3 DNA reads TGTGCCAGTAGTATGAGGTTAGCGGGAAACTCCTACAATGAGCAGTTCTTC.